These 26 T cell receptor beta chains originate from one sample sequenced in a study of shared clonotypes between healthy human individuals. Sequenced by immunoSEQ multiplex PCR; TCRdb stores in-frame clones only, minus some. The data show 2 million to 2.5 million clones, more than 85% seen once. CD8 cells regarded as naive lacked CD45RO, were positively chosen for CCR7, and omitted terminally differentiated effector memory CD45RA+ cells. Sequenced sample: naive CD8+ T cells from PBMCs. These receptors were taken from a man younger than 35 in good health. Some clones in this sample may be carry-over from other donors' samples.

A word on this clone: This sample includes further DNA sequences coding for the same CDR3. The gene calls are TRBV28 and TRBJ2-3; no firm D call. The V gene lost 3 bases and the J gene lost 0 bases, with 7 bases spanning the gap. This CDR3 contains 14 residues. In germline, CDR1 is MDHEN, CDR2 SYDVKM. This chain's CDR3 is CASSFSSSTDTQYF. CDR3 coding DNA: TGTGCCAGCAGTTTCTCTTCGAGCACAGATACGCAGTATTTT.

The chain is built from TRBV27 and TRBJ1-1; TRBD1 is a possible D gene (5 bases). The CDR3 is 16 residues long. CDR1 MNHEY and CDR2 SMNVEV come from the germline V gene (reference sequence). V lost 6 bases and J 0 bases, leaving 17 bases between the germline ends. The CDR3 region has the DNA TGTGCCAGCAGCAGAGGCCCCGGGGCTATGAACACTGAAGCTTTCTTT. This codes for CASSRGPGAMNTEAFF.

The V gene is TRBV4-3, the J gene TRBJ2-1; 13 bases align to TRBD2. This CDR3 has 15 amino acids. Losses at the gene ends were 2 bases for V and 14 bases for J; bases not matched to a gene: 9. CDR1 and CDR2 from the germline V gene are LGHNA and YSLEER. CDR3 region: CASSQIGTSGTPEFF. The CDR3 DNA sequence: TGCGCCAGCAGCCAAATAGGGACTAGCGGGACCCCGGAGTTCTTC.

The rearrangement links TRBV27 to TRBJ2-7, with a possible D match to TRBD2 (5 bases). Trimming left V 0 bases short and J 2 bases short, with 14 bases between. This CDR3 comprises 16 residues. CDR1 is MNHEY, CDR2 SMNVEV, per germline (reference sequence). CDR3 residues: CASSLSSGLPTYEQYF. CDR3 DNA sequence: TGTGCCAGCAGTTTATCATCAGGACTTCCAACCTACGAGCAGTACTTC.

This sequence joins TRBV4-1 and TRBJ2-7; D not resolved. CDR1 MGHRA and CDR2 YSYEKL come from the germline V gene. CDR3 length: 14 residues. Deletions cut 3 bases from V and 0 bases from J, with 9 bases between. The CDR3 coding sequence is TGCGCCAGCAGCCATACACAGAGCTCCTACGAGCAGTACTTC. Residues: CASSHTQSSYEQYF.

The chain carries TRBV5-1 and TRBJ2-6; D is unclear. With 2 bases removed from V and 0 bases from J, the gap between germline ends came to 3 bases. CDR1 is SGHRS, CDR2 YFSETQ, per germline. The CDR3 length is 14 residues. The CDR3 region has the DNA TGCGCCAGCAGCTTCGCCTCTGGGGCCAACGTCCTGACTTTC. Translated: CASSFASGANVLTF.

The chain joins TRBV9 to TRBJ2-1; D may be TRBD2 (6 bases). Germline V gene data show CDR1 as SGDLS and CDR2 as YYNGEE. The CDR3 is made up of 14 amino acids. V lost 4 bases and J 5 bases, leaving 13 bases between the germline ends. The CDR3 sequence: CASSLSGAHNEQFF. CDR3 bases: TGTGCCAGCAGCCTTAGCGGAGCGCACAATGAGCAGTTCTTC.

The chain is built from TRBV29-1 and TRBJ1-2; D gene ambiguous. CDR3 length equals 11 residues. Per the germline V gene, CDR1 is SQVTM and CDR2 is ANQGSEA. V was pared by 5 bases and J by 0 bases, with 4 bases between. The CDR3, as DNA: TGCAGCGTTCATTCTAACTATGGCTACACCTTC. Its translation: CSVHSNYGYTF.

This clone appeared once. This rearrangement joins TRBV6-6 to TRBJ1-3; D is uncertain. The CDR3 is made up of 13 amino acids. The ends were cut back, 6 bases at V and 0 bases at J, with 6 bases in the middle. Per germline, CDR1 MNHNY and CDR2 SVGAGI (reference sequence). The CDR3 DNA reads TGTGCCAGCAGCCGAGTCTCTGGAAACACCATATATTTT. This gives the protein CASSRVSGNTIYF.

In its sample, this clone was seen once. V and J are TRBV7-2 and TRBJ2-7; 13 bases match TRBD2. Per germline, CDR1 SGHTA and CDR2 FQGNSA. This CDR3 is built from 12 residues. After removal of 3 bases from V and 13 bases from J, the junction contained 3 bases not matched to a gene. CDR3 nucleotides: TGTGCCAGCAGCTTTGGGACTAGCGGGACCTACTTC. Residues: CASSFGTSGTYF.

This chain links TRBV5-1 with TRBJ2-7; D uncertain. Germline loops: CDR1 SGHRS, CDR2 YFSETQ. The CDR3 loop spans 17 amino acids. The ends were cut back, 0 bases at V and 2 bases at J, with 18 bases in the middle. The CDR3, as DNA: TGCGCCAGCAGCTTGGGGTCCCTAGTCCTTAAAGCCTACGAGCAGTACTTC. Protein: CASSLGSLVLKAYEQYF.

This chain connects TRBV2 to TRBJ2-1, with a weak D call TRBD1 (6 bases). CDR1 is SNHLY, CDR2 FYNNEI, per germline. Trimming left V 8 bases short and J 4 bases short, with 12 bases between. The CDR3 has 13 residues. The CDR3 region has the DNA TGTGCCAGCGTGTTAGGGGGATACAATGAGCAGTTCTTC. This translates into CASVLGGYNEQFF.

In regard to this clone: The same CDR3 also results from other DNA sequences found in this sample. This rearrangement joins TRBV27 to TRBJ2-1; maybe TRBD2 (7 bases). This CDR3 comprises 15 residues. V shed 2 bases and J shed 3 bases, with 11 bases lying between them. The germline V gene has CDR1 MNHEY and CDR2 SMNVEV (reference sequence). CDR3 region: CASSLRGGDYNEQFF. CDR3 bases: TGTGCCAGCAGTTTAAGAGGGGGGGACTACAATGAGCAGTTCTTC.

The chain is built from TRBV7-9 and TRBJ2-7; D remains ambiguous. This CDR3 comprises 12 residues. From germline, CDR1 is SEHNR and CDR2 FQNEAQ (reference sequence). Trimming cost V 8 bases and J 5 bases, with 13 bases left between them. The CDR3 reads CASGVKTNEQYF. The CDR3, as DNA: TGTGCCAGCGGGGTCAAAACCAACGAGCAGTACTTC.

The chain couples TRBV6-6 to TRBJ1-1; perhaps TRBD1 as D (5 bases). The CDR3 is made up of 13 amino acids. The germline gives CDR1 MNHNY, CDR2 SVGAGI (reference sequence). V was cut by 2 bases and J by 5 bases, with 9 bases left in between. The CDR3 DNA follows: TGTGCCAGCAGTTACGGGGCAGGGACTGAAGCTTTCTTT. Translation: CASSYGAGTEAFF.

The V gene is TRBV28, the J gene TRBJ2-7; TRBD1 agrees at 7 bases. CDR3 length: 15 amino acids. J lost 6 bases, V lost 6 bases, and 14 bases had no gene match. CDR1 and CDR2 (germline): MDHEN, SYDVKM. CDR3 sequence: CASRGTAPFPGEQYF. In DNA, the CDR3 is TGTGCCAGCAGAGGGACAGCCCCCTTCCCGGGCGAGCAGTACTTC.

V is TRBV4-1 and J is TRBJ1-4; weak D call: TRBD1 (5 bases). CDR1 is MGHRA and CDR2 is YSYEKL in the germline V gene. This CDR3 region has 16 residues. Trimming removed 0 bases from V and 0 bases from J, with 8 bases in between. CDR3 protein: CASSQETAPTNEKLFF. The DNA of the CDR3 is TGCGCCAGCAGCCAAGAGACAGCCCCAACTAATGAAAAACTGTTTTTT.

In this sample, this clone turned up once. The V and J genes are TRBV21-1 and TRBJ2-1; TRBD2 was called by the table and not checked on the DNA. TRBV21-1 is listed as a pseudogene. The CDR3 spans 17 residues. The CDR3: CASSKHGGRYSYNEQFF. CDR3 DNA sequence: TGTGCCAGCAGCAAACACGGGGGTCGTTACTCCTACAATGAGCAGTTCTTC.

This chain uses TRBV2 with TRBJ2-7, with 8 bases that match TRBD2. The J segment lost 6 bases and the V segment lost 6 bases, leaving 7 bases of the junction unmatched. The CDR3 runs 13 residues. Germline V gene data show CDR1 as SNHLY and CDR2 as FYNNEI. The CDR3 DNA sequence: TGTGCCAGCAGCGCGGGAGGCCCCCTCGAGCAGTACTTC. It specifies CASSAGGPLEQYF. The entire variable domain, with the rest obtained from reference TRBV2 and TRBJ2-7, is as follows: EPEVTQTPSHQVTQMGQEVILRCVPISNHLYFYWYRQILGQKVEFLVSFYNNEISEKSEIFDDQFSVERPDGSNFTLKIRSTKLEDSAMYFCASSAGGPLEQYFGPGTRLTVT.

V gene TRBV27 combines with J gene TRBJ1-1; D is possibly TRBD1 (5 bases). The CDR3 totals 15 residues. CDR1 is MNHEY, CDR2 SMNVEV, per germline (reference sequence). V was clipped by 6 bases and J by 4 bases, with 18 bases between them. This chain's CDR3 is CASSPKPGGITEAFF. In DNA form, the CDR3 reads TGTGCCAGCAGCCCAAAACCCGGGGGGATCACTGAAGCTTTCTTT.

The V gene is TRBV28, the J gene TRBJ2-7; D perhaps matches TRBD1 (5 bases). Trimming removed 1 base from V and 7 bases from J, with 14 bases in between. The CDR3 runs to 14 residues. The germline V gene encodes CDR1 MDHEN and CDR2 SYDVKM. This CDR3 is CASSLSVRAKEQYF. CDR3 nucleotide sequence: TGTGCCAGCAGTTTATCGGTCAGGGCGAAAGAGCAGTACTTC. Variable domain in full (rest from reference TRBV28 and TRBJ2-7): DVKVTQSSRYLVKRTGEKVFLECVQDMDHENMFWYRQDPGLGLRLIYFSYDVKMKEKGDIPEGYSVSREKKERFSLILESASTNQTSMYLCASSLSVRAKEQYFGPGTRLTVT.

On this clone: The same CDR3 is also encoded by other DNA sequences in this sample. The gene calls are TRBV15 and TRBJ2-7; D uncertain. The CDR3 has 12 residues. V lost 1 base and J lost 5, with 6 bases in between. Germline loops: CDR1 LNHNV, CDR2 YYDKDF (reference sequence). CDR3 nucleotide sequence: TGTGCCACCAGCAGAGCCCTCGACGAGCAGTACTTC. This codes for CATSRALDEQYF.

This clone was picked up a small number of times. The V and J genes are TRBV9 and TRBJ2-2; 11 bases map to TRBD2. The CDR3 length is 17 residues. Germline-derived CDR1 and CDR2 are SGDLS and YYNGEE. J gave up 0 bases and V 4 bases, and 5 bases lay outside the gene matches. The CDR3 DNA follows: TGTGCCAGCAGCTTACGACTAGCGGGACCGAACACCGGGGAGCTGTTTTTT. It is translated as CASSLRLAGPNTGELFF.

This chain connects TRBV9 to TRBJ2-1; 8 nucleotides line up with TRBD2. This CDR3 spans 15 amino acids. V shed 6 bases and J 8 bases; nucleotides not matched to a gene: 13. Germline loops: CDR1 SGDLS, CDR2 YYNGEE. The CDR3 spells CASNPSGSGIYEQFF. The CDR3 coding sequence is TGTGCCAGCAACCCGAGCGGGAGCGGGATTTATGAGCAGTTCTTC.

For this clone: Distinct nucleotide sequences in the sample also encode this CDR3. CDR3 sequence (DNA): TGTGCCAGCAGCTTAGAAGTTACCTACGAGCAGTACTTC. Translating it yields CASSLEVTYEQYF. The chain combines TRBV11-2 with TRBJ2-7; D uncertain. The V gene's germline CDR1 is SGHAT and CDR2 FQNNGV. V lost 0 bases and J lost 2, with 5 bases in between. This CDR3 region has 13 residues. Combining the CDR3 with reference TRBV11-2 and TRBJ2-7 gives the whole variable domain EAGVAQSPRYKIIEKRQSVAFWCNPISGHATLYWYQQILGQGPKLLIQFQNNGVVDDSQLPKDRFSAERLKGVDSTLKIQPAKLEDSAVYLCASSLEVTYEQYFGPGTRLTVT.

This clone was seen just once. This CDR3 is also generated by other DNA sequences in the sample. The CDR3, as DNA: TGCAGTGCTAGGGTGATCTACGAGCAGTACTTC. This codes for CSARVIYEQYF. V gene TRBV20-1 combines with J gene TRBJ2-7; no clear D gene. The CDR3 spans 11 residues. V was pared by 3 bases and J by 3 bases, with 6 bases between. Germline values: CDR1 DFQATT, CDR2 SNEGSKA (reference sequence).